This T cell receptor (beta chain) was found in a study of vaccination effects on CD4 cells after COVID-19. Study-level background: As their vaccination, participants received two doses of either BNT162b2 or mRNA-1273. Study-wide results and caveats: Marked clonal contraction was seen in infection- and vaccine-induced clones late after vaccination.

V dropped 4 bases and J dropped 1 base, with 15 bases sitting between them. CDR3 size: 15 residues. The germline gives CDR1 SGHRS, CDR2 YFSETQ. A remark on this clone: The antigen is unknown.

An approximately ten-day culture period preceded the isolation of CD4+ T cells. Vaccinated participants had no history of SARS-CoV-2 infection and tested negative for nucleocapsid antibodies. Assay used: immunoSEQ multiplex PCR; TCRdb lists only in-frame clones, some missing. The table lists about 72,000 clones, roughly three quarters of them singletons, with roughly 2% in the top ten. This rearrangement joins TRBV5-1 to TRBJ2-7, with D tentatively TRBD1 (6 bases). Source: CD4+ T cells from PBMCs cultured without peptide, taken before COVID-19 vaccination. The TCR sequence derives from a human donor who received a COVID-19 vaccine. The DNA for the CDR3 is TGCGCCAGCAGCCCCGGGACACTGAGATCCTACGAGCAGTACGTC. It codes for CASSPGTLRSYEQYV.